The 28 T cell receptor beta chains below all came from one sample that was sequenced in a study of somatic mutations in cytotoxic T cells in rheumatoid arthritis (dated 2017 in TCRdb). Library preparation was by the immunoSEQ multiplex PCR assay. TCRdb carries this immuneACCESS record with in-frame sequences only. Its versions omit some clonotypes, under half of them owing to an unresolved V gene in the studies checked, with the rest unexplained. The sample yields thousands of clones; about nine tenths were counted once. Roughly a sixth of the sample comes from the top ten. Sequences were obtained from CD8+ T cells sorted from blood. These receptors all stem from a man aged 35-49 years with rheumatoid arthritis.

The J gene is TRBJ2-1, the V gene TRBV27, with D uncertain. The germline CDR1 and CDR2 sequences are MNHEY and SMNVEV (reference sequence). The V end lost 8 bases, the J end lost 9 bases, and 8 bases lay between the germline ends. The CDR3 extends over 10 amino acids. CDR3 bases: TGTGCCAGCCGTCGAGGTGAGCAGTTCTTC. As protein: CASRRGEQFF.

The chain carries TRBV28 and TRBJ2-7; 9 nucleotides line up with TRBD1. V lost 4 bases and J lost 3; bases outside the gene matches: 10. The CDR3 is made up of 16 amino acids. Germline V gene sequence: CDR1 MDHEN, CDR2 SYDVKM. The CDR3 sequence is CASSSGPGQGRYEQYV. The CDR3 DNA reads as TGTGCCAGCAGTTCGGGCCCGGGACAGGGCCGCTACGAGCAGTACGTC.

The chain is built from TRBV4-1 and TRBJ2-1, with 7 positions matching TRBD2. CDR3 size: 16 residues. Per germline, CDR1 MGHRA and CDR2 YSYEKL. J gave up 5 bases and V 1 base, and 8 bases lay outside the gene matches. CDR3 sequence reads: CASSQAIGLGNNEQFF. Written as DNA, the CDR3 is TGCGCCAGCAGCCAAGCAATTGGACTAGGAAACAATGAGCAGTTCTTC.

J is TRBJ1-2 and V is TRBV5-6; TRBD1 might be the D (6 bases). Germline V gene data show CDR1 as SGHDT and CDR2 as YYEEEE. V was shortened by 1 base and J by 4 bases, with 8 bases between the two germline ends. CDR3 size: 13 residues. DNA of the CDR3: TGTGCCAGCAGCTTGCAGGGGTCCTATGGCTACACCTTC. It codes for CASSLQGSYGYTF.

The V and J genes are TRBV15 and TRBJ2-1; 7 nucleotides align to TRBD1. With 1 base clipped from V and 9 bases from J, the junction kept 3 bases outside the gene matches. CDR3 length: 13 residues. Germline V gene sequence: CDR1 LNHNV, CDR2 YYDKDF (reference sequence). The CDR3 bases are TGTGCCACCAGCAGAGGACAGGGCTTTGAGCAGTTCTTC. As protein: CATSRGQGFEQFF.

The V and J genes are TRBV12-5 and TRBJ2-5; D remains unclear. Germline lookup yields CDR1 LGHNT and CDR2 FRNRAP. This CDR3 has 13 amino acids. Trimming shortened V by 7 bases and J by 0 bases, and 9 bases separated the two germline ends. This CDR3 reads CASAPDNQETQYF. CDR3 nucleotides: TGTGCTAGTGCCCCCGACAACCAAGAGACCCAGTACTTC. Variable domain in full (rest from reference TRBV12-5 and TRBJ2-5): DARVTQTPRHKVTEMGQEVTMRCQPILGHNTVFWYRQTMMQGLELLAYFRNRAPLDDSGMPKDRFSAEMPDATLATLKIQPSEPRDSAVYFCASAPDNQETQYFGPGTRLLVL.

As DNA, the CDR3 is TGTGCCAGCAGCCAGGGGTACGAGCAGTACTTC. It translates to CASSQGYEQYF. The chain joins TRBV5-6 to TRBJ2-7; a weak D match, TRBD1 (6 bases). This CDR3 region has 11 residues. Trimming pared 4 bases from V and 4 bases from J, leaving 6 bases between. The V gene's germline CDR1 is SGHDT and CDR2 YYEEEE. The complete variable domain, with remaining parts taken from reference TRBV5-6 and TRBJ2-7, reads DAGVTQSPTHLIKTRGQQVTLRCSPKSGHDTVSWYQQALGQGPQFIFQYYEEEERQRGNFPDRFSGHQFPNYSSELNVNALLLGDSALYLCASSQGYEQYFGPGTRLTVT.

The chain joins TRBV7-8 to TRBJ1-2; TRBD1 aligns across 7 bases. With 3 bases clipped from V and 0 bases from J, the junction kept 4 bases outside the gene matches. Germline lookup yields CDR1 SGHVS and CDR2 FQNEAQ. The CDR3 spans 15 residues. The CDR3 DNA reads TGTGCCAGCAGCTTTGACAGGGTGACTAACTATGGCTACACCTTC. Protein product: CASSFDRVTNYGYTF.

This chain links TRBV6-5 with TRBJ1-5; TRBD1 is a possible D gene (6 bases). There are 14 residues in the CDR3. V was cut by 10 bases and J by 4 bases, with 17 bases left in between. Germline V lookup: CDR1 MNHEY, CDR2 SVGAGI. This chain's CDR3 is CATRRQAWNQPQHF. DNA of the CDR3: TGTGCCACCAGAAGACAGGCTTGGAATCAGCCCCAGCATTTT.

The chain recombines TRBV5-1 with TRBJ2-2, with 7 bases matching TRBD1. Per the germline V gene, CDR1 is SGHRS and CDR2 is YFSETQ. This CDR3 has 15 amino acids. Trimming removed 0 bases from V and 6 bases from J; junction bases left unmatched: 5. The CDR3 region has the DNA TGCGCCAGCAGCTTGGTGACAGGGATGGCCGGGGAGCTGTTTTTT. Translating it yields CASSLVTGMAGELFF.

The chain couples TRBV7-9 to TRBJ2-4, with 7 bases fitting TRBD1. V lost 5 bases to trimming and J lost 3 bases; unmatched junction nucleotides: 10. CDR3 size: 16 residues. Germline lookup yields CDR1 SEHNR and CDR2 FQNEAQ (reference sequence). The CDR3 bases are TGTGCCAGCAGCCTTCAGACAGGGCCCGACAAAAACATTCAGTACTTC. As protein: CASSLQTGPDKNIQYF.

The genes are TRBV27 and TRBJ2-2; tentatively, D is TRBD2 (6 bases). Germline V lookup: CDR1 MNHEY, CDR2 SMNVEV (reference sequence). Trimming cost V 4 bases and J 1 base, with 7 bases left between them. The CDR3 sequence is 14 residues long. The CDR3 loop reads CASSSGLNTGELFF. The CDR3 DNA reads TGTGCCAGCAGTTCGGGACTGAACACCGGGGAGCTGTTTTTT.

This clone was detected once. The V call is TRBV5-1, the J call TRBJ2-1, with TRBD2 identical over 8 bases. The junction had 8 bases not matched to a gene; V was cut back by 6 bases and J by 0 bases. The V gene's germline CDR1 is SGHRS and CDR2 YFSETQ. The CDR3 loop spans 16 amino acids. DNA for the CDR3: TGCGCCAGCAACCCCACTAGCGGACTCTCCTACAATGAGCAGTTCTTC. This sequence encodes CASNPTSGLSYNEQFF. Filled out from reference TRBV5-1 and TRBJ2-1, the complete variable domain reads KAGVTQTPRYLIKTRGQQVTLSCSPISGHRSVSWYQQTPGQGLQFLFEYFSETQRNKGNFPGRFSGRQFSNSRSEMNVSTLELGDSALYLCASNPTSGLSYNEQFFGPGTRLTVL.

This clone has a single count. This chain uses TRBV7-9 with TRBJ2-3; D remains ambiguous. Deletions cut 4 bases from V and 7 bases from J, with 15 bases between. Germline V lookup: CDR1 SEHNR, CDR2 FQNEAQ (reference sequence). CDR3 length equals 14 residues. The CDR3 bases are TGTGCCAGCAGCTCACAAGGCCGGGTTTATACGCAGTATTTT. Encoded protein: CASSSQGRVYTQYF.

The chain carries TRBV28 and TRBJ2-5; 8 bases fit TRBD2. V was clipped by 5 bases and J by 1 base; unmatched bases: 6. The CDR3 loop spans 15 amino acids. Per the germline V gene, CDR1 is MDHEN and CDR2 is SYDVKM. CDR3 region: CASSPERGPQETQYF. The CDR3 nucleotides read TGTGCCAGCAGTCCGGAGCGGGGGCCCCAAGAGACCCAGTACTTC. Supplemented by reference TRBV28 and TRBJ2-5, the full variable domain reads DVKVTQSSRYLVKRTGEKVFLECVQDMDHENMFWYRQDPGLGLRLIYFSYDVKMKEKGDIPEGYSVSREKKERFSLILESASTNQTSMYLCASSPERGPQETQYFGPGTRLLVL.

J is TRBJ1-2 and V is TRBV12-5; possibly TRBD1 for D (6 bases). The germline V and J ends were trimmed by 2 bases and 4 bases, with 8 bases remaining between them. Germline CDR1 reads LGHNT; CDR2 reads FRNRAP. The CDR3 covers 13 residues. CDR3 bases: TGTGCTAGTGGTTTGCCAGGGGCCTATGGCTACACCTTC. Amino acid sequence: CASGLPGAYGYTF.

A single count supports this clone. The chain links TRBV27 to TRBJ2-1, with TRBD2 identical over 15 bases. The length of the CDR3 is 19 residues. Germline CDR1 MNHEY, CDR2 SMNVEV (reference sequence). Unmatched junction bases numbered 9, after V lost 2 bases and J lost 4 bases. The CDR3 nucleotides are TGTGCCAGCAGTTTAAGCTCCCCGGGACTAGCGGGGGGATACAATGAGCAGTTCTTC. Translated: CASSLSSPGLAGGYNEQFF.

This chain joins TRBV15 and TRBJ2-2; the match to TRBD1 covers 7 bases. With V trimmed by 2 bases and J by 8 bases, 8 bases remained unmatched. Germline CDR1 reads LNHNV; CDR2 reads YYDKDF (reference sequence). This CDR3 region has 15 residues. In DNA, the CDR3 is TGTGCCACCAGCAGATTACAGGGGCAATTGGGGGAGCTGTTTTTT. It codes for CATSRLQGQLGELFF.

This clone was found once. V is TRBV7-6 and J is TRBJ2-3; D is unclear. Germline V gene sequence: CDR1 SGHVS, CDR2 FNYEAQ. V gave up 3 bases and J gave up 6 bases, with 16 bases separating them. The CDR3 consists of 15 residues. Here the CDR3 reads CASSLSPSHEDTQYF. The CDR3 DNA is TGTGCCAGCAGCTTGTCTCCCTCTCACGAGGATACGCAGTATTTT. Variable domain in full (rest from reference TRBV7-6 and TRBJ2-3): GAGVSQSPRYKVTKRGQDVALRCDPISGHVSLYWYRQALGQGPEFLTYFNYEAQQDKSGLPNDRFSAERPEGSISTLTIQRTEQRDSAMYRCASSLSPSHEDTQYFGPGTRLTVL.

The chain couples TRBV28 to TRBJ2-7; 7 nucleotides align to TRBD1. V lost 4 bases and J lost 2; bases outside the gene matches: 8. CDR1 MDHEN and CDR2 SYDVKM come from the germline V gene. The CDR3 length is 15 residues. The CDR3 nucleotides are TGTGCCAGCAGTTCCGGGACAGAATACCCCTACGAGCAGTACGTC. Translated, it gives CASSSGTEYPYEQYV.

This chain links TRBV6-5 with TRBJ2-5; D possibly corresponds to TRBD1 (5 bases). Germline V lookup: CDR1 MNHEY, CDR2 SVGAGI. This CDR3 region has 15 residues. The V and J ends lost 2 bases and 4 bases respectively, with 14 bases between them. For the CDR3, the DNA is TGTGCCAGCAGTTACCCCACAGGTTTCCCAGAGACCCAGTACTTC. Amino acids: CASSYPTGFPETQYF.

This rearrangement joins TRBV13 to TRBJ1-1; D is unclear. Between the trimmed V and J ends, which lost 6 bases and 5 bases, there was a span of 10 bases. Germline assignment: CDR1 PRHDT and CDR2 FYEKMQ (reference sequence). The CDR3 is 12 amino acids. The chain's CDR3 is CASSHRETEAFF. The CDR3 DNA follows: TGTGCCAGCAGTCATAGGGAGACTGAAGCTTTCTTT. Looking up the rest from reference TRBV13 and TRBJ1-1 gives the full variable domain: AAGVIQSPRHLIKEKRETATLKCYPIPRHDTVYWYQQGPGQDPQFLISFYEKMQSDKGSIPDRFSAQQFSDYHSELNMSSLELGDSALYFCASSHRETEAFFGQGTRLTVV.

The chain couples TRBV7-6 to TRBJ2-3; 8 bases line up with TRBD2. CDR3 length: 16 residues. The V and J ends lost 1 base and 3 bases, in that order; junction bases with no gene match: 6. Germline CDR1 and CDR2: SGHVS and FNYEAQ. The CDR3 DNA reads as TGTGCCAGCAGCTTAGGGGGGCGGGGGGCTACAGATACGCAGTATTTT. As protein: CASSLGGRGATDTQYF.

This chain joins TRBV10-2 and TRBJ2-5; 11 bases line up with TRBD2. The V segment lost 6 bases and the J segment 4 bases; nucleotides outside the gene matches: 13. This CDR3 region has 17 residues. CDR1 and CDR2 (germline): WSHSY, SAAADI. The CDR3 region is CASSSTSGDTDLETQYF. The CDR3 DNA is TGCGCCAGCAGCTCGACTAGCGGGGACACAGATCTAGAGACCCAGTACTTC.

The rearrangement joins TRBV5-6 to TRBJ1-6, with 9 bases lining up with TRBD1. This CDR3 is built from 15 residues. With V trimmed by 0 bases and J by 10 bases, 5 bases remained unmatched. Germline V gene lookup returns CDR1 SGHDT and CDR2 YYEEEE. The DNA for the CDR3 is TGTGCCAGCAGCTTGGGACAGGGGGTAGGCTCACCCCTCCACTTT. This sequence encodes CASSLGQGVGSPLHF.

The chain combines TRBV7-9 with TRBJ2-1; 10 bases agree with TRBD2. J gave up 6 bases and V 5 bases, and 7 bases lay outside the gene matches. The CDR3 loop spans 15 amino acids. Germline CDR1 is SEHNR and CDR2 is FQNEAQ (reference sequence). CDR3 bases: TGTGCCAGCAGCCACTCTAGCGGGGGTGTCAATGAGCAGTTCTTC. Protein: CASSHSSGGVNEQFF.

CDR3 bases: TGTGCCAGCAGGGAGACAGGGAGTTATGAGACCCAGTACTTC. It translates to CASRETGSYETQYF. The gene calls are TRBV25-1 and TRBJ2-5; 7 nucleotides line up with TRBD1. The CDR3 spans 14 residues. Per germline, CDR1 MGHDK and CDR2 SYGVNS. V gave up 6 bases and J gave up 5 bases; unmatched junction bases: 9.

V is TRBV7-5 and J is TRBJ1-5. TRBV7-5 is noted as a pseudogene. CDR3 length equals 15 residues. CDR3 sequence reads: CARSLETGAHQPQHF. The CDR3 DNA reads TGTGCCAGAAGCTTAGAGACTGGCGCACACCAGCCCCAGCATTTT.